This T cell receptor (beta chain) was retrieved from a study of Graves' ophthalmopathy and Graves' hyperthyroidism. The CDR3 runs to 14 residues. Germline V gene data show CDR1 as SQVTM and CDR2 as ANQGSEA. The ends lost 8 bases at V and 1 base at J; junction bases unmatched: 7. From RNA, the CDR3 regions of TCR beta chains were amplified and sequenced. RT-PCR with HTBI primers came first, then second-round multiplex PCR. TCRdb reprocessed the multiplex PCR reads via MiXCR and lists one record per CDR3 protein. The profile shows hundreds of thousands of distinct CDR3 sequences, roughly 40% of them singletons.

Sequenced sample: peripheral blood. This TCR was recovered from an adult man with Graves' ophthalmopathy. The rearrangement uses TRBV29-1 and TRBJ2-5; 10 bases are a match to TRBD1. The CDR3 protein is CSQTGQGGQETQYF. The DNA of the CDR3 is TGCAGCCAGACCGGACAGGGGGGCCAAGAGACCCAGTACTTC.